This record looks at one TCR beta chain sequence and its context. Arm-PCR with iRepertoire HTBI primers amplified the CDR3 regions for these TCR beta libraries. TCRdb reprocessed the multiplex PCR reads with MiXCR, giving one entry per CDR3 protein. The sample includes 530,000 or so distinct CDR3 sequences, about 16% of them seen just once. The data originate from a study of regulatory T cells in long-lasting Graves disease. Time point of the sample: newly diagnosed GD, antithyroid drugs for less than 3 months. Extracted PBMC RNA gave rise to the TCR library. Germline V gives CDR1 LNHNV, CDR2 YYDKDF (reference sequence). The CDR3 has 13 residues. Deletions cut 3 bases from V and 6 bases from J, with 9 bases between. The same data also went into a second study, on T cells in Graves' hyperthyroidism and ophthalmopathy.

This sequence originates from a man aged 18 to 30 with Graves disease. The V call is TRBV15, the J call TRBJ1-5; D is unresolved. The sequencing used peripheral blood mononuclear cells (PBMCs), collected at new diagnosis, from a patient treated with antithyroid drugs. CDR3 in amino acids: CATSRDLGQPQHF. In DNA form, the CDR3 reads TGTGCCACCAGCAGGGACCTCGGTCAGCCCCAGCATTTT.